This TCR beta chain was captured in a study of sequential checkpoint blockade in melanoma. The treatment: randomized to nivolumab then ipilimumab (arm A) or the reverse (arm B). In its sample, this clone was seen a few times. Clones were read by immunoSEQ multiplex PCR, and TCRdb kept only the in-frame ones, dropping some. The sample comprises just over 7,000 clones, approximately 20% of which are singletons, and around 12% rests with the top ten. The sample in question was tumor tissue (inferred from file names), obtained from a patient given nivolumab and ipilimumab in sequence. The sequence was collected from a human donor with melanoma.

CDR3 coding DNA: TGTGCCAGCAGGAGAGGGGGAGCTTCGGGCGAGACCCAGTACTTC. This gives the protein CASRRGGASGETQYF. V gene TRBV9 combines with J gene TRBJ2-5, with a possible D match to TRBD1 (6 bases). CDR1 and CDR2 from the germline V gene are SGDLS and YYNGEE. This CDR3 is 15 amino acids long. V was cut by 5 bases and J by 5 bases, with 19 bases left in between.